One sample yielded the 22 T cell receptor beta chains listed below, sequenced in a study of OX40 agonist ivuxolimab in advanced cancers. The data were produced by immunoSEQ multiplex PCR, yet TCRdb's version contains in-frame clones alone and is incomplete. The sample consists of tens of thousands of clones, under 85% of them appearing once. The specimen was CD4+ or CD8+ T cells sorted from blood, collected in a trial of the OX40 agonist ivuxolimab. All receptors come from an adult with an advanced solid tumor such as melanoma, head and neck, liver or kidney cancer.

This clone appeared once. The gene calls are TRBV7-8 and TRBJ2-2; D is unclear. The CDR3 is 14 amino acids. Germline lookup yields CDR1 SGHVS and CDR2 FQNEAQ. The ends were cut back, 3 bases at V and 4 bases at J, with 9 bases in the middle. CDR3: CASSFRKGTGELFF. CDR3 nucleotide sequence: TGTGCCAGCAGCTTCCGGAAGGGCACCGGGGAGCTGTTTTTT.

The DNA of the CDR3 is TGTGCCAGCAGCTTGGCGAGACTAGCGGGGGACACCGGGGAGCTGTTTTTT. Encoded protein: CASSLARLAGDTGELFF. The V call is TRBV5-6, the J call TRBJ2-2; TRBD2 aligns across 12 bases. Germline CDR1 SGHDT, CDR2 YYEEEE. The V and J ends lost 0 bases and 3 bases, in that order; junction bases with no gene match: 3. This CDR3 contains 17 residues. Drawing the rest from reference TRBV5-6 and TRBJ2-2, the complete variable domain is DAGVTQSPTHLIKTRGQQVTLRCSPKSGHDTVSWYQQALGQGPQFIFQYYEEEERQRGNFPDRFSGHQFPNYSSELNVNALLLGDSALYLCASSLARLAGDTGELFFGEGSRLTVL.

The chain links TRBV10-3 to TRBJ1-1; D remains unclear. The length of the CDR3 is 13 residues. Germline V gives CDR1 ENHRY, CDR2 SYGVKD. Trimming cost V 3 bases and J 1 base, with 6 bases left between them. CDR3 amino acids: CAISDRGNTEAFF. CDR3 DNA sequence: TGTGCCATCAGTGATAGAGGGAACACTGAAGCTTTCTTT.

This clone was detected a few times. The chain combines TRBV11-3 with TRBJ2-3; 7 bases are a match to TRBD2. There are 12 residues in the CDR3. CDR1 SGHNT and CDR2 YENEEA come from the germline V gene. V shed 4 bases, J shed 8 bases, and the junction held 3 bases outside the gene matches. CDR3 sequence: CASSSTGGTQYF. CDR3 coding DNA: TGTGCCAGCAGCTCGACGGGGGGTACGCAGTATTTT.

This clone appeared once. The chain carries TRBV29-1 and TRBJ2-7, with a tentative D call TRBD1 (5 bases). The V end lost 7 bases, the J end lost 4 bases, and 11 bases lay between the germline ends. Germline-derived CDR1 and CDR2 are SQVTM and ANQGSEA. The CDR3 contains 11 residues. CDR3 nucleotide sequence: TGCAGCGGCACAGGCGGTTACGAGCAGTACTTC. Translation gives CSGTGGYEQYF.

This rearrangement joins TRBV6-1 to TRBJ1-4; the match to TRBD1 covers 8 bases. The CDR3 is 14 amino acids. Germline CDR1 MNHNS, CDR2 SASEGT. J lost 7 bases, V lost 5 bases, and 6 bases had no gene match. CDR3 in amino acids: CASSRRGRGEKLFF. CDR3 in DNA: TGTGCCAGCAGTCGCAGGGGGCGCGGTGAAAAACTGTTTTTT.

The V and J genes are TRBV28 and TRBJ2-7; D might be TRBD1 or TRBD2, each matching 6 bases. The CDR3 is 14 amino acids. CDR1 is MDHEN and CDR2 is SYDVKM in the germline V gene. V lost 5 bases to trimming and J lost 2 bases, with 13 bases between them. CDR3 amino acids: CASSRQGGTYEQYF. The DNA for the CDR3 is TGTGCCAGCAGTCGACAAGGGGGGACCTACGAGCAGTACTTC.

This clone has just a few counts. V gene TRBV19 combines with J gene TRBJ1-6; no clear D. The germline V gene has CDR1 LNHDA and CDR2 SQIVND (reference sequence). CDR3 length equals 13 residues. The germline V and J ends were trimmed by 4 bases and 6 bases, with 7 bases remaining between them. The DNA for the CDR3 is TGTGCCAGTAGTAGGACGGTTAATTCACCCCTCCACTTT. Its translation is CASSRTVNSPLHF.

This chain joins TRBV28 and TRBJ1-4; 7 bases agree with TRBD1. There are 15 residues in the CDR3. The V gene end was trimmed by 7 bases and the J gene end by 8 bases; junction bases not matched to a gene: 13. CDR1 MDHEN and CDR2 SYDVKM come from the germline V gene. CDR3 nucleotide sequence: TGTGCCAGCACTGGGACAGCCTCTTTAAAAGAAAAACTGTTTTTT. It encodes CASTGTASLKEKLFF.

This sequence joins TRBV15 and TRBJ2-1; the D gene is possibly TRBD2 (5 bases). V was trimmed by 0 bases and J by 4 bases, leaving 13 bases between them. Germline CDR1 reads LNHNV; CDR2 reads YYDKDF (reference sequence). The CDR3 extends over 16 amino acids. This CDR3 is CATSRDFRSGYNEQFF. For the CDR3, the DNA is TGTGCCACCAGCAGAGACTTTCGATCGGGGTACAATGAGCAGTTCTTC.

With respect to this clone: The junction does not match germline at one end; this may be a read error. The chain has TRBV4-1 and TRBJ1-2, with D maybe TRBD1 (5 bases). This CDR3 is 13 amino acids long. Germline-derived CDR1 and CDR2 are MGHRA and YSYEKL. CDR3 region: CASSQDGQRAGPF. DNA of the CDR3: TGCGCCAGCAGCCAAGATGGACAAAGGGCAGGCCCCTTC.

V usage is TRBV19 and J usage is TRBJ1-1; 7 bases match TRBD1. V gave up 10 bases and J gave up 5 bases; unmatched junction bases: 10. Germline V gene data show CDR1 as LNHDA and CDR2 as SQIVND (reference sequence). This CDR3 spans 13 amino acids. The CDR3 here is CATMGQTITEAFF. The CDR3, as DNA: TGTGCCACCATGGGACAGACTATTACTGAAGCTTTCTTT.

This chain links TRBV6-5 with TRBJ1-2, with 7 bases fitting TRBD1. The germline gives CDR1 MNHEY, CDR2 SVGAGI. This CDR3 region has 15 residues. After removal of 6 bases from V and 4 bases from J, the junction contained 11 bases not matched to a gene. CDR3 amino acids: CASSPDRALIYGYTF. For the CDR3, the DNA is TGTGCCAGCAGCCCCGACAGGGCCCTGATCTATGGCTACACCTTC.

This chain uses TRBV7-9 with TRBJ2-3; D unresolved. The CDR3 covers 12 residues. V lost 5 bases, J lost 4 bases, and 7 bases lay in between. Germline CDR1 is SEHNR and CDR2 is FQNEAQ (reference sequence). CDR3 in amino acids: CASSPLSDTQYF. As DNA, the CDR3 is TGTGCCAGCAGCCCCCTCTCAGATACGCAGTATTTT.

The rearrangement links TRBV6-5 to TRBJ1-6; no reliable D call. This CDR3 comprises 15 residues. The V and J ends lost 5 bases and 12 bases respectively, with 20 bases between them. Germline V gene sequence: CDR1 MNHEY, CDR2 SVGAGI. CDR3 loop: CASSVEKAGGQPLHF. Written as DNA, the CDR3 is TGTGCCAGCAGTGTAGAGAAGGCTGGAGGTCAACCCCTCCACTTT.

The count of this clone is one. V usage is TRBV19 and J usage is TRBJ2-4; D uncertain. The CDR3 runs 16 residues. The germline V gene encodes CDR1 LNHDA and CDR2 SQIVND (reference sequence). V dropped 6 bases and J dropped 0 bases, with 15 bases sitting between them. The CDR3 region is CASSMPGTLAKNIQYF. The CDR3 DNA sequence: TGTGCCAGTAGCATGCCCGGAACCCTAGCCAAAAACATTCAGTACTTC.

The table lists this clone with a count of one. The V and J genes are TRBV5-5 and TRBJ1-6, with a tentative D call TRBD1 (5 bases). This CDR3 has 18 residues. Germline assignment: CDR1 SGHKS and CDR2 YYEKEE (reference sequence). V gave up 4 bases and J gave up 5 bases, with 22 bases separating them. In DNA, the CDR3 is TGTGCCAGCAGCCTAGCCCCTTGGGGGGGATTAGATAATTCACCCCTCCACTTT. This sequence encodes CASSLAPWGGLDNSPLHF.

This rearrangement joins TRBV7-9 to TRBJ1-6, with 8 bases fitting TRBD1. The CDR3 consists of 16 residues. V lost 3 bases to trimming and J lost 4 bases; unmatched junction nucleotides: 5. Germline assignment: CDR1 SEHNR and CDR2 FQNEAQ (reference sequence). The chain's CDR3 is CASSFSGGAYNSPLHF. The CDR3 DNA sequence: TGTGCCAGCAGCTTTTCAGGGGGCGCTTATAATTCACCCCTCCACTTT.

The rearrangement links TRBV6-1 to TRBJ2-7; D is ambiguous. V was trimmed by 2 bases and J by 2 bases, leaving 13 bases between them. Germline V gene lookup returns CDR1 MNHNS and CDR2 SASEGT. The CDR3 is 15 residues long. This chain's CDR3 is CASSESRRKTYEQYF. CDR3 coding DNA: TGTGCCAGCAGTGAAAGCAGACGGAAAACCTACGAGCAGTACTTC.

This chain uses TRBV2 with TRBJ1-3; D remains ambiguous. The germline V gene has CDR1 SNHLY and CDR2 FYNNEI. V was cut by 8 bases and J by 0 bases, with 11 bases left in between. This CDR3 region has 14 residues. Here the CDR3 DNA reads TGTGCCAGCGGTCCGAGTCGCTCTGGAAACACCATATATTTT. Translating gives CASGPSRSGNTIYF.

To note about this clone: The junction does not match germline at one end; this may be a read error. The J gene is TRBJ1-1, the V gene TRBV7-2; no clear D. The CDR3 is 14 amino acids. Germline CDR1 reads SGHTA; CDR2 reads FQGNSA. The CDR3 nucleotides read TGTGCCAGCAGCTCCCTCTACATGAATACTGAAGCTTTCTTT. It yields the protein CASSSLYMNTEAFF.

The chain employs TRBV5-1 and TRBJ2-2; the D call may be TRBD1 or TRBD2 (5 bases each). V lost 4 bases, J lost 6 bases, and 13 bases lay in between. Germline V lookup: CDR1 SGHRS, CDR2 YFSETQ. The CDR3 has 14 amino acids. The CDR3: CASSPVSGPGELFF. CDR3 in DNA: TGCGCCAGCAGCCCCGTATCGGGGCCCGGGGAGCTGTTTTTT.